This T cell receptor (beta chain) was found in a study of blood T cell repertoires in COVID-19 (dated by TCRdb to 2018 to 2021). About the study as a whole: Collaborator samples came from the United States, Italy and Spain and covered acute and convalescent phases of COVID-19. Nearly every sample came with metadata listing a de-identified subject ID, COVID-19 status, age in years and sex. The material from the prospective study consisted of cDNA or gDNA derived from T cells, B-cell-depleted T cells, or PBMCs. The dataset comprised deeply sampled blood TCRbeta repertoires from subjects exposed to, actively infected with, or recovered from COVID-19. Where available, HLA class I and class II types were taken from metadata supplied by the sample provider and were not determined by assay-based typing. The repertoires were released in a freely available public database intended as a resource for research on the immune response to SARS-CoV-2. Samples were obtained from the ongoing ImmuneRACE study (first 160 participants) and from roughly 1,300 subjects provided by 6 global collaborators.

On the study overall, not on this receptor specifically: The quantity of clinical and demographic metadata differed by source and by participant and was supplied without curation.

Enrolling through a virtual design, the prospective study's participants ranged in age from roughly 18 to 90 years and lived across roughly 24 United States geographic areas. In the prospective study, cohorts were assigned on the basis of participant-reported clinical history obtained from a screening survey and a study questionnaire. Recovered participants in ImmuneRACE Cohort 3 were defined as having two consecutive negative NP/OP PCR tests, clearance from a healthcare professional, or resolution of symptoms. In the prospective study, whole blood, serum and a nasopharyngeal or oropharyngeal swab were collected from each participant by mobile phlebotomists. Additional blood draws and questionnaires over an approximately two-month period could optionally be provided by prospective study participants. Prospective study blood samples were shipped either frozen or at room temperature before DNA extraction.

As for this clone: This receptor's antigen is unknown. Base qualities were left out, and no much larger clone turns up one base away.

TCRbeta CDR3 regions were amplified from genomic DNA by means of the immunoSEQ Assay, a bias-controlled multiplex PCR. As for the original processing: Within the assay, amplification of reference gene primers was used to estimate how many nucleated cells each sample contained. To quantify the absolute abundance of each unique TCRbeta CDR3 rearrangement, sequence reads were collapsed and filtered. For each sample, productive Simpson clonality was calculated as the square root of Simpson's diversity index across productive rearrangements. The table comes from immuneACCESS by way of TCRdb, which keeps in-frame sequences with V and J called. Part of the clones is missing from these tables; in studies checked, under half for an unresolved V gene and the rest for unknown reasons. Clone size and V and J calls were adopted from that table, with D and trimming inferred from the DNA. This sample holds under 300,000 clones; roughly 90% were observed only once. The ten largest make up 0.75% to 1% of the sample.

The V end gives up 4 bases and the J end 1 base, leaving 4 bases in the junction not matched to a gene. Including the terminal cysteine and phenylalanine, the CDR3 comprises 15 residues. Only the CDR3 region is kept as DNA, spanning 45 bases read in frame from base 1. CDR1 and CDR2 (SGHNT, YYREEE) derive from the germline V gene (reference sequence). The receptor comes from a woman between 25 and 40 years old who had recovered from COVID-19. The chain joins TRBV5-4 to TRBJ2-3; 9 bases in the junction line up with TRBD2. Source material: PBMCs or T cells enriched from blood (not recorded which). The base sequence is TGTGCCAGCAGCCCACGGACTAGCGGCACAGATACGCAGTATTTT. It translates to CASSPRTSGTDTQYF. Reference TRBV5-4 and TRBJ2-3 genes cover what lies past the CDR3, so the full variable domain is ETGVTQSPTHLIKTRGQQVTLRCSSQSGHNTVSWYQQALGQGPQFIFQYYREEENGRGNFPPRFSGLQFPNYSSELNVNALELDDSALYLCASSPRTSGTDTQYFGPGTRLTVL.